This T cell receptor (beta chain) was recorded in a study of cytomegalovirus exposure and HLA in healthy donors. The CDR3 loop spans 11 amino acids. The ends were cut back, 9 bases at V and 2 bases at J, with 5 bases in the middle. Germline assignment: CDR1 MNHNY and CDR2 SVGAGI (reference sequence). This clone occurred once. The PCR ran on 60 Vbeta and 13 Jbeta primers. The assay was immunoSEQ multiplex PCR, and TCRdb's table has in-frame clones only and misses some. The table shows more than 110,000 clones, with almost 80% occurring only once. The rearrangement links TRBV6-6 to TRBJ1-3; D is unresolved. The source material was PBMCs. The TCR originated in a man aged 18 to 29 in good health and CMV-seronegative. The CDR3 nucleotides are TGTGCCAGTTTCGCTGGAAACACCATATATTTT. Translation: CASFAGNTIYF.